Included here is one T cell receptor (beta chain) sequence, with context. What it binds is unknown. With 60 Vbeta and 13 Jbeta primers, the PCR was carried out. Some clones are missing from TCRdb's copy, which holds only in-frame ones; the method was immunoSEQ multiplex PCR. Here the sample spans approximately 150,000 clones, around three quarters being singletons. The sample is drawn from a study of cytomegalovirus exposure and HLA in healthy donors. Study-wide results and caveats: Data from an earlier analysis indicated that most TCR beta V segments were productive either about 90% or about 30% of the time. Reported findings show TCR beta sequences accurately forecast HLA-A and HLA-B alleles in most subjects. As confirmed in vitro, three CMV-associated chains were specific for CMV antigens. A later analysis, which compared TCR beta chains of equal frequency, found the HLA-associated ones more clonally expanded.

This sequence originates from a male donor in good health and CMV-seronegative. What was sequenced was PBMCs.

The CDR3 nucleotides are TGTGCCAGCTCACCACGGAATTTGATCGCAGGGGGCCCTCGCTCTGGGGCCAACGTCCTGACTTTC. Translation gives CASSPRNLIAGGPRSGANVLTF. This sequence joins TRBV18 and TRBJ2-6, with TRBD1 identical over 8 bases. Germline CDR1 is KGHSH and CDR2 is LQKENI. This CDR3 has 22 residues. V trimming: 1 base; J trimming: 0 bases; junction bases outside the gene matches: 17.